Below, 13 T cell receptor beta chains from the same sample are listed, as sequenced in a study of shared clonotypes between healthy human individuals. Data came from immunoSEQ multiplex PCR; TCRdb stores just in-frame clones and leaves some out. The sample has about 770,000 clones, just under 75% seen once. Sequencing was performed on memory CD4+ T cells sorted from blood. Sample subset: CD45RA-negative fraction. The receptor set was obtained from a woman younger than 45 in good health.

This rearrangement joins TRBV28 to TRBJ2-7; D possibly corresponds to TRBD2 (6 bases). This CDR3 contains 14 residues. V gave up 2 bases and J gave up 3 bases, with 11 bases separating them. CDR1 and CDR2 (germline): MDHEN, SYDVKM. CDR3 nucleotides: TGTGCCAGCAGTTTAGTCCAGACTAGCTACGAGCAGTACTTC. The encoded protein is CASSLVQTSYEQYF.

The rearrangement uses TRBV7-2 and TRBJ2-1; D is uncertain. The germline gives CDR1 SGHTA, CDR2 FQGNSA. Deletions cut 2 bases from V and 8 bases from J, with 13 bases between. The length of the CDR3 is 14 residues. The CDR3 bases are TGTGCCAGCAGCTTAACTTGGGGTCCTTATGAGCAGTTCTTC. Residues: CASSLTWGPYEQFF.

The chain is built from TRBV14 and TRBJ2-7; TRBD2 agrees at 10 bases. Germline V gene sequence: CDR1 SGHDN, CDR2 FVKESK. V shed 8 bases, J shed 7 bases, and the junction held 11 bases outside the gene matches. CDR3 length: 14 amino acids. CDR3 sequence (DNA): TGTGCCAGCCGAAAGCGGGAGGGCCGGGGAGAGCAGTACTTC. It yields the protein CASRKREGRGEQYF. Drawing the rest from reference TRBV14 and TRBJ2-7, the complete variable domain is EAGVTQFPSHSVIEKGQTVTLRCDPISGHDNLYWYRRVMGKEIKFLLHFVKESKQDESGMPNNRFLAERTGGTYSTLKVQPAELEDSGVYFCASRKREGRGEQYFGPGTRLTVT.

V gene TRBV5-1 combines with J gene TRBJ2-5; D not certain. The J call may be faulty, since TRBJ2-7 better matches the DNA end. The CDR3 totals 14 residues. The germline gives CDR1 SGHRS, CDR2 YFSETQ. CDR3 region: CASSLKQPDYEQYF. CDR3 coding DNA: TGCGCCAGCAGCTTGAAACAGCCAGACTACGAGCAGTACTTC.

This rearrangement joins TRBV5-8 to TRBJ2-7; 9 nucleotides align to TRBD1. With V trimmed by 3 bases and J by 4 bases, 5 bases remained unmatched. The CDR3 runs to 14 residues. Germline V gene sequence: CDR1 SGHTS, CDR2 YDEGEE. The CDR3 nucleotides read TGTGCCAGCAGCTCCGGGACAGGGACGTACGAGCAGTACTTC. This sequence encodes CASSSGTGTYEQYF.

The chain links TRBV30 to TRBJ2-7, with no clear D. Germline V gene lookup returns CDR1 GTSNPN and CDR2 SVGIG (reference sequence). The CDR3 length is 13 residues. V lost 1 base to trimming and J lost 8 bases, with 15 bases between them. Here the CDR3 DNA reads TGTGCCTGGAGTGAGTCCGCCTGGGCTCAGCAGTACTTC. Its translation is CAWSESAWAQQYF.

This rearrangement joins TRBV6-5 to TRBJ1-2; D is unresolved. The CDR3 spans 16 residues. V lost 2 bases, J lost 4 bases, and 17 bases lay in between. CDR1 MNHEY and CDR2 SVGAGI come from the germline V gene. The CDR3 sequence is CASSYERTSPIYGYTF. CDR3 nucleotide sequence: TGTGCCAGCAGTTACGAGAGGACGAGCCCAATCTATGGCTACACCTTC.

Notes on this clone: Additional DNA sequences in this sample encode the identical CDR3. The V call is TRBV5-1, the J call TRBJ2-2, with TRBD1 identical over 8 bases. This CDR3 contains 15 residues. V was clipped by 4 bases and J by 1 base; unmatched bases: 3. Germline CDR1 SGHRS, CDR2 YFSETQ. CDR3 nucleotides: TGCGCCAGCAGCCCTGGACAGGGGAACACCGGGGAGCTGTTTTTT. It specifies CASSPGQGNTGELFF.

In regard to this clone: A read error may account for a junction end that differs from germline. The chain couples TRBV2 to TRBJ2-3; maybe TRBD2 (5 bases). In germline, CDR1 is SNHLY, CDR2 FYNNEI. The CDR3 is 13 residues long. The CDR3 region is CASRYDPDFLIDF. CDR3 in DNA: TGTGCCAGCAGATACGACCCGGACTTCCTGATAGATTTT. The variable domain in full, completed from reference TRBV2 and TRBJ2-3, reads EPEVTQTPSHQVTQMGQEVILRCVPISNHLYFYWYRQILGQKVEFLVSFYNNEISEKSEIFDDQFSVERPDGSNFTLKIRSTKLEDSAMYFCASRYDPDFLIDFGPGTRLTVL.

V usage is TRBV29-1 and J usage is TRBJ1-1, with D hard to call. This CDR3 is 12 amino acids long. Germline CDR1 reads SQVTM; CDR2 reads ANQGSEA. V lost 4 bases and J 0 bases, leaving 6 bases between the germline ends. As DNA, the CDR3 is TGCAGCGTTGTCAGACTGAACACTGAAGCTTTCTTT. Translated, it gives CSVVRLNTEAFF.

The V gene is TRBV5-1, the J gene TRBJ2-2; 7 nucleotides line up with TRBD1. V shed 1 base, J shed 4 bases, and the junction held 7 bases outside the gene matches. The CDR3 has 16 residues. Germline V gene data show CDR1 as SGHRS and CDR2 as YFSETQ. CDR3 bases: TGCGCCAGCAGCTTGCTTACAGGGGAAGGCACCGGGGAGCTGTTTTTT. Its protein is CASSLLTGEGTGELFF.

This clone was detected a few times. The chain links TRBV28 to TRBJ2-3, with D hard to call. CDR3 length: 14 residues. Per germline, CDR1 MDHEN and CDR2 SYDVKM. Between the trimmed V and J ends, which lost 8 bases and 2 bases, there was a span of 14 bases. CDR3 bases: TGTGCCAGCTCTTCCTCAGCGTCCACAGATACGCAGTATTTT. It encodes CASSSSASTDTQYF.

The genes are TRBV18 and TRBJ2-5; no definite D call. The CDR3 has 13 residues. CDR1 is KGHSH and CDR2 is LQKENI in the germline V gene. The ends were cut back, 4 bases at V and 5 bases at J, with 11 bases in the middle. The CDR3 nucleotides read TGTGCCAGCTCACGTCTGAAGCAGGAGACCCAGTACTTC. Protein: CASSRLKQETQYF.